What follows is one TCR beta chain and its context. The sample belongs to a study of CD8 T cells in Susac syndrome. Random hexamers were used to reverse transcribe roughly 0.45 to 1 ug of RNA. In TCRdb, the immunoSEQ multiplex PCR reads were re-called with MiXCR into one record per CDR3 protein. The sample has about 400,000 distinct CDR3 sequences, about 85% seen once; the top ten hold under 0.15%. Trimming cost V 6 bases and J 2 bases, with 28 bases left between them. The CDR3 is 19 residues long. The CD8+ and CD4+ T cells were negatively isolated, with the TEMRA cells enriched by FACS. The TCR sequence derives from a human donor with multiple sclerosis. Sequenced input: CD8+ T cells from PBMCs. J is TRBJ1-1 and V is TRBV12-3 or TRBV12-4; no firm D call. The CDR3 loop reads CASSSLNPIDEKVNTEAFF. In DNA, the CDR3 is TGTGCCAGCAGCTCACTCAATCCCATAGACGAAAAAGTTAACACTGAAGCTTTCTTT.